These 27 T cell receptor beta chains originate from one sample sequenced in a study of shared clonotypes between healthy human individuals. The data were produced by immunoSEQ multiplex PCR, yet TCRdb's version contains in-frame clones alone and is incomplete. Found here are under 1,100,000 clones, 70% to 80% of them singletons; the top ten hold 0.5% to 0.65%. The sequencing sample was made of memory CD4+ T cells from PBMCs. As to subset: CD45RA-negative fraction. These receptors were taken from a man in his late teens or twenties in good health. Some clones in this sample may be carry-over from other donors' samples.

The J gene is TRBJ1-2, the V gene TRBV6-6; D may be TRBD1 (6 bases). Germline CDR1 reads MNHNY; CDR2 reads SVGAGI (reference sequence). This CDR3 contains 13 residues. V was trimmed by 7 bases and J by 3 bases, leaving 12 bases between them. The CDR3 DNA is TGTGCCAGCATAAGGGGGAGGGACTATGGCTACACCTTC. It is translated as CASIRGRDYGYTF.

In this sample, this clone turned up once. The chain employs TRBV28 and TRBJ2-6; D ambiguous. Germline CDR1 is MDHEN and CDR2 is SYDVKM. V lost 6 bases and J 3 bases, leaving 12 bases between the germline ends. This CDR3 contains 15 residues. The CDR3, as DNA: TGTGCCAGCAGCCTAGTGGGAAATGGGGCCAACGTCCTGACTTTC. This gives the protein CASSLVGNGANVLTF.

The V gene is TRBV29-1, the J gene TRBJ1-1; D uncertain. In germline, CDR1 is SQVTM, CDR2 ANQGSEA. The V end was cut by 3 bases, the J end by 1 base, with 9 bases between. The CDR3 is 13 amino acids. The CDR3 loop is CSVEFEQNTEAFF. DNA for the CDR3: TGCAGCGTTGAGTTCGAGCAGAACACTGAAGCTTTCTTT.

The chain couples TRBV28 to TRBJ1-2, with 8 bases that match TRBD1. CDR1 and CDR2 from the germline V gene are MDHEN and SYDVKM. This CDR3 has 16 amino acids. Trimming removed 5 bases from V and 4 bases from J; junction bases left unmatched: 12. The DNA of the CDR3 is TGTGCCAGCAGTCTCGACGGAGGCAGGGGGCCCTATGGCTACACCTTC. This encodes CASSLDGGRGPYGYTF.

The chain links TRBV5-8 to TRBJ2-3, with TRBD2 matching 10 bases. The junction had 12 bases not matched to a gene; V was cut back by 2 bases and J by 6 bases. The CDR3 consists of 17 residues. The germline V gene encodes CDR1 SGHTS and CDR2 YDEGEE. The CDR3 sequence is CASSLFPSGRSKDTQYF. CDR3 nucleotides: TGTGCCAGCAGCTTATTCCCTAGCGGGAGAAGTAAGGATACGCAGTATTTT. Looking up the rest from reference TRBV5-8 and TRBJ2-3 gives the full variable domain: EAGVTQSPTHLIKTRGQQATLRCSPISGHTSVYWYQQALGLGLQFLLWYDEGEERNRGNFPPRFSGRQFPNYSSELNVNALELEDSALYLCASSLFPSGRSKDTQYFGPGTRLTVL.

The chain uses TRBV5-1 and TRBJ1-4; weak D call: TRBD1 (5 bases). The CDR3 runs to 15 residues. CDR1 and CDR2 (germline): SGHRS, YFSETQ. Trimming took off 0 bases at V and 7 bases at J, with 13 bases between the two ends. CDR3 in DNA: TGCGCCAGCAGCTTGGGCCCTGTCGGGGGTGAAAAACTGTTTTTT. Its protein product is CASSLGPVGGEKLFF.

The chain is built from TRBV5-1 and TRBJ2-7; unclear D gene. The CDR3 length is 16 residues. Trimming cost V 0 bases and J 3 bases, with 16 bases left between them. Germline loops: CDR1 SGHRS, CDR2 YFSETQ. The CDR3 nucleotides read TGCGCCAGCAGCTTGGCAAACGGCCGCGCGGACTACGAGCAGTACTTC. Its translation is CASSLANGRADYEQYF.

As regards this clone: The same CDR3 can be traced to other DNA sequences in this sample. This chain connects TRBV7-2 to TRBJ2-7; D may be TRBD2 (5 bases). The CDR3 runs to 14 residues. The germline V gene has CDR1 SGHTA and CDR2 FQGNSA. V lost 2 bases, J lost 1 base, and 9 bases lay in between. The CDR3 region is CASSLRSGSYEQYF. Here the CDR3 DNA reads TGTGCCAGCAGCTTACGGAGCGGATCCTACGAGCAGTACTTC.

The chain joins TRBV10-3 to TRBJ1-3; tentative D call: TRBD1 (6 bases). V was pared by 3 bases and J by 1 base, with 10 bases between. Germline V gene data show CDR1 as ENHRY and CDR2 as SYGVKD. The CDR3 is 15 residues long. CDR3 nucleotide sequence: TGTGCCATCAGTGACGGGGGGGCTTCTGGAAACACCATATATTTT. Encoded protein: CAISDGGASGNTIYF.

This chain joins TRBV23-1 and TRBJ2-7; no definite D call. Being an ORF, TRBV23-1 has a function that is uncertain. The V and J ends lost 3 bases and 6 bases respectively, with 15 bases between them. This CDR3 spans 14 amino acids. This chain's CDR3 is CASSQPRGTCEQYF. In DNA, the CDR3 is TGCGCCAGCAGTCAGCCAAGAGGTACATGCGAGCAGTACTTC.

About this clone itself: A read error may account for a junction end that differs from germline. The chain is built from TRBV6-5 and TRBJ1-1; D is unresolved. The length of the CDR3 is 14 residues. Germline lookup yields CDR1 MNHEY and CDR2 SVGAGI. Here the CDR3 DNA reads TGTGCCAGCAATTACTCGATCTCATACACTGAAGCTTTCTTT. Its translation: CASNYSISYTEAFF.

The chain combines TRBV6-1 with TRBJ2-2; 7 bases are a match to TRBD2. The CDR3 runs 16 residues. Germline CDR1 MNHNS, CDR2 SASEGT. Losses at the gene ends were 4 bases for V and 2 bases for J; bases not matched to a gene: 7. CDR3 nucleotides: TGTGCCAGCAGTGCCCGGGAGGTACACAACACCGGGGAGCTGTTTTTT. This sequence encodes CASSAREVHNTGELFF.

This clone was observed a handful of times. The chain carries TRBV7-9 and TRBJ1-5; a weak D match, TRBD1 (5 bases). This CDR3 is 13 amino acids long. The V gene's germline CDR1 is SEHNR and CDR2 FQNEAQ (reference sequence). Between the trimmed V and J ends, which lost 6 bases and 6 bases, there was a span of 12 bases. CDR3 residues: CASSWDDSQPQHF. The CDR3 DNA reads as TGTGCCAGCAGTTGGGATGACAGTCAGCCCCAGCATTTT.

The sample holds one count of this clone. For the CDR3, the DNA is TGCGCCAGCAGTGCTCTGGGGGGTTCCTACAATGAGCAGTTCTTC. Amino acids: CASSALGGSYNEQFF. The chain carries TRBV10-1 and TRBJ2-1; the D gene is possibly TRBD2 (6 bases). V was clipped by 4 bases and J by 1 base, with 11 bases between them. CDR3 length: 15 amino acids. Germline values: CDR1 WNHNN, CDR2 SYGVQD (reference sequence).

V is TRBV27 and J is TRBJ2-7; D is possibly TRBD2 (7 bases). Germline V gives CDR1 MNHEY, CDR2 SMNVEV (reference sequence). V was cut by 6 bases and J by 5 bases, with 17 bases left in between. The CDR3 runs to 14 residues. The CDR3 spells CASRRGGASDEQYF. DNA for the CDR3: TGTGCCAGCAGAAGAGGGGGGGCTTCTGACGAGCAGTACTTC.

The chain recombines TRBV11-2 with TRBJ2-3; D is perhaps TRBD2 (6 bases). The CDR3 has 14 amino acids. Germline values: CDR1 SGHAT, CDR2 FQNNGV. V shed 2 bases and J shed 6 bases, with 12 bases lying between them. The CDR3 protein is CASSLTGGEDTQYF. The CDR3 bases are TGTGCCAGCAGCTTAACCGGGGGAGAGGATACGCAGTATTTT.

The chain carries TRBV10-1 and TRBJ2-7; 10 bases align to TRBD1. Germline-derived CDR1 and CDR2 are WNHNN and SYGVQD (reference sequence). This CDR3 is built from 13 residues. J was trimmed by 9 bases and V by 5 bases; bases with no gene match: 7. The CDR3 DNA reads as TGCGCCAGCAGTCCCGGGACAGGGGCAGTGCAGTACTTC. This codes for CASSPGTGAVQYF.

The DNA for the CDR3 is TGTGCCAGCTCTCCCGGGACAGGGGGTGAAAAACTGTTTTTT. The encoded protein is CASSPGTGGEKLFF. The rearrangement links TRBV18 to TRBJ1-4, with 11 bases identical to TRBD1. CDR1 and CDR2 from the germline V gene are KGHSH and LQKENI. This CDR3 region has 14 residues. After removal of 6 bases from V and 7 bases from J, the junction contained 4 bases not matched to a gene.

This clone was counted a single time. The genes are TRBV7-2 and TRBJ2-1, with D maybe TRBD1 (6 bases). Trimming removed 3 bases at V and 7 bases at J, with 13 bases between. Germline CDR1 is SGHTA and CDR2 is FQGNSA. The CDR3 is made up of 14 amino acids. The CDR3 DNA follows: TGTGCCAGCAGCTTTGGACAGAGGAAGAATGAGCAGTTCTTC. Protein product: CASSFGQRKNEQFF.

In its sample, this clone was seen a few times. The rearrangement joins TRBV7-9 to TRBJ1-1; D is unresolved. CDR3 size: 14 residues. CDR1 and CDR2 from the germline V gene are SEHNR and FQNEAQ (reference sequence). V was pared by 0 bases and J by 1 base, with 6 bases between. CDR3 DNA: TGTGCCAGCAGCTTAGCCGAAGGGAACACTGAAGCTTTCTTT. The encoded protein is CASSLAEGNTEAFF.

The V gene is TRBV19, the J gene TRBJ2-7, with D tentatively TRBD1 (5 bases). There are 16 residues in the CDR3. CDR1 and CDR2 (germline): LNHDA, SQIVND (reference sequence). Trimming removed 4 bases from V and 2 bases from J, with 18 bases in between. The CDR3 region has the DNA TGTGCCAGTAGTAGCCGTGCACGGACACTTACCTACGAGCAGTACTTC. Translation: CASSSRARTLTYEQYF.

A single count supports this clone. DNA of the CDR3: TGTGCCAGCAGACAGGGCATGGATCAGCCCCAGCATTTT. Translation: CASRQGMDQPQHF. V and J are TRBV7-9 and TRBJ1-5; D perhaps matches TRBD1 (6 bases). The V gene's germline CDR1 is SEHNR and CDR2 FQNEAQ (reference sequence). V lost 6 bases and J lost 5, with 11 bases in between. This CDR3 has 13 residues.

The chain recombines TRBV20-1 with TRBJ1-1; D remains unclear. Germline CDR1 and CDR2: DFQATT and SNEGSKA (reference sequence). V was pared by 5 bases and J by 5 bases, with 9 bases between. The CDR3 has 11 residues. Written as DNA, the CDR3 is TGCAGTGCTCCCCTGGTTACTGAAGCTTTCTTT. Protein sequence: CSAPLVTEAFF.

The V and J genes are TRBV18 and TRBJ2-7; no clear D. The CDR3 has 15 amino acids. The V end was cut by 1 base, the J end by 7 bases, with 17 bases between. Germline V lookup: CDR1 KGHSH, CDR2 LQKENI. CDR3 sequence: CASSPQDARSGEQYF. The CDR3 bases are TGTGCCAGCTCACCACAGGACGCCCGTTCCGGGGAGCAGTACTTC. The whole variable domain, filled in from reference TRBV18 and TRBJ2-7, reads NAGVMQNPRHLVRRRGQEARLRCSPMKGHSHVYWYRQLPEEGLKFMVYLQKENIIDESGMPKERFSAEFPKEGPSILRIQQVVRGDSAAYFCASSPQDARSGEQYFGPGTRLTVT.

This clone was counted at least ten times. The chain joins TRBV4-2 to TRBJ2-1; 10 bases are a match to TRBD2. Germline V gene sequence: CDR1 LGHNA, CDR2 YNFKEQ. The CDR3 is made up of 19 amino acids. V dropped 3 bases and J dropped 0; count of bases not matched to a gene: 11. The CDR3 nucleotides are TGTGCCAGCAGCCACAACCCTTCTAGCGGGAGTACCTCCTACAATGAGCAGTTCTTC. It encodes CASSHNPSSGSTSYNEQFF.

Concerning this clone: This may arise from a read error, as a much more abundant clone is one base away. The J gene is TRBJ1-1, the V gene TRBV25-1; the match to TRBD1 covers 8 bases. This CDR3 region has 14 residues. Germline values: CDR1 MGHDK, CDR2 SYGVNS. CDR3 loop: CASSRDRWATEASF. In DNA, the CDR3 is TGTGCCAGCAGTAGGGACAGGTGGGCCACTGAAGCTTCCTTT. The complete variable domain, with remaining parts taken from reference TRBV25-1 and TRBJ1-1, reads EADIYQTPRYLVIGTGKKITLECSQTMGHDKMYWYQQDPGMELHLIHYSYGVNSTEKGDLSSESTVSRIRTEHFPLTLESARPSHTSQYLCASSRDRWATEASFGQGTRLTVV.

This clone is a singleton in its sample. V and J are TRBV4-1 and TRBJ1-3; D remains unclear. The CDR3 has 15 amino acids. Germline V lookup: CDR1 MGHRA, CDR2 YSYEKL. V lost 1 base, J lost 4 bases, and 11 bases lay in between. CDR3 sequence: CASSQGPLAGNTIYF. In nucleotides, the CDR3 is TGCGCCAGCAGCCAAGGTCCTCTGGCGGGAAACACCATATATTTT.